The clone carrying this T cell receptor (beta chain) appeared a few times. CDR1 LGHDT and CDR2 YNNKEL come from the germline V gene (reference sequence). The CDR3 runs 16 residues. Trimming removed 0 bases from V and 7 bases from J, with 16 bases in between. This sample was taken from a study of metastatic and nonmetastatic thyroid tumors. Study details: Both malignant and benign thyroid patients supplied peripheral blood and tumor or nodule tissue samples, across which the repertoires of these patients were then compared.

Source study methods: The distant-metastasis classifier for papillary thyroid cancer was built from CDR3 differences across clinicopathological groups. TCRdb redid the clone calls on the PCR reads using MiXCR. In this record, the V and J calls reflect TCRdb's handling and not the investigators' own analysis. This repertoire shows about 40,000 clones, approximately 10% found once; its top ten account for approximately 20%. Patients underwent thyroid surgery, and none had received any treatment before it. This sequence joins TRBV3-1 and TRBJ1-5; weak D call: TRBD1 (6 bases). The TCR originated in a female donor with papillary thyroid cancer or a benign thyroid nodule (not recorded which). Some clones in this sample may be carry-over from other donors' samples. Sequencing was carried out using blood. The CDR3 loop reads CASSQDFGRGGQPQHF. CDR3 coding DNA: TGTGCCAGCAGCCAAGATTTTGGCAGGGGAGGCCAGCCCCAGCATTTT.